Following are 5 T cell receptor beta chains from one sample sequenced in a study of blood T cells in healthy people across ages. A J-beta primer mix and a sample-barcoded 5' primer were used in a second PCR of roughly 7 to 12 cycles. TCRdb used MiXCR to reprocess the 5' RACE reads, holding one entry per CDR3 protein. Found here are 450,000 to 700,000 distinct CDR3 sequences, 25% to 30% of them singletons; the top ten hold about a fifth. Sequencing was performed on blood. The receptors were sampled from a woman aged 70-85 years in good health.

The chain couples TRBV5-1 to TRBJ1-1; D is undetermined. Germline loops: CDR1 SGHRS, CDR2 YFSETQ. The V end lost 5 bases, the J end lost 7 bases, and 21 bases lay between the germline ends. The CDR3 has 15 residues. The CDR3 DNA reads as TGCGCCAGCAGTGAAACTCAGCGGTTGGAGGATGAAGCTTTCTTT. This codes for CASSETQRLEDEAFF.

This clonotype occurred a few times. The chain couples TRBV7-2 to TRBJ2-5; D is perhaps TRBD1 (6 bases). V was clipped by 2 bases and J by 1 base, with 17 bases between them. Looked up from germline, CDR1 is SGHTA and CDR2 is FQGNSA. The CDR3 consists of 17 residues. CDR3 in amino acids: CASSLLGGTQIQETQYF. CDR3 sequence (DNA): TGTGCCAGCAGCTTACTAGGGGGTACTCAAATCCAAGAGACCCAGTACTTC.

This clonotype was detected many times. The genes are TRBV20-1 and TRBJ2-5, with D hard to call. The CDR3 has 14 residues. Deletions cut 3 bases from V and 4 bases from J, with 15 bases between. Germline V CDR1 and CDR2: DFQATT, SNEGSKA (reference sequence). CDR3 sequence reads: CSARGLGSGETQYF. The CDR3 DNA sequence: TGCAGTGCTAGGGGCCTGGGATCGGGAGAGACCCAGTACTTC.

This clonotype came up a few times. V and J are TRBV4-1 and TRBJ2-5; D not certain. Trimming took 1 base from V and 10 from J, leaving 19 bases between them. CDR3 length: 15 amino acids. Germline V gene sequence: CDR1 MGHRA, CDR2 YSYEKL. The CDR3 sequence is CASSQAGQQEYDQYF. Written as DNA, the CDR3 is TGCGCCAGCAGCCAAGCAGGCCAGCAGGAGTATGACCAGTACTTC.

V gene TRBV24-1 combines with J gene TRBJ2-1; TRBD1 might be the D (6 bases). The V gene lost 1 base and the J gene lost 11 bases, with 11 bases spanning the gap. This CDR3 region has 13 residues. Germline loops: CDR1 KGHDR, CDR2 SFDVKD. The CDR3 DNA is TGTGCCACCAGTGATTTTCGCAGGGGACAGCAGTTCTTC. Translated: CATSDFRRGQQFF.